What follows are 3 T cell receptor beta chains derived from one specimen sequenced in a study of blood T cell repertoires in COVID-19 (TCRdb year 2020). Preparation of the library involved the immunoSEQ multiplex PCR assay. TCRdb took over this immuneACCESS table, retaining in-frame rearrangements with V and J assigned. Such tables are incomplete; in checked studies, under half of the missing clones stem from an unresolved V gene, and the remainder is unexplained. The sample table shows about 200,000 clones, and roughly nine tenths are seen once. Of the sample, 2% to 2.5% falls within the top ten clones. Sequences were obtained from PBMCs or T cells enriched from blood (not recorded which). Receptors originate from a woman in her 40s with acute COVID-19.

The J gene is TRBJ1-5, the V gene TRBV10-3; D unresolved. The CDR3 has 14 amino acids. Germline V gene data show CDR1 as ENHRY and CDR2 as SYGVKD. V was clipped by 4 bases and J by 2 bases, with 9 bases between them. In DNA form, the CDR3 reads TGTGCCATCAGTGTGGCCCCCGGCAATCAGCCCCAGCATTTT. Protein product: CAISVAPGNQPQHF.

This chain uses TRBV7-6 with TRBJ2-1; 9 nucleotides align to TRBD2. Germline loops: CDR1 SGHVS, CDR2 FNYEAQ. This CDR3 has 15 amino acids. V dropped 3 bases and J dropped 4; count of bases not matched to a gene: 4. The CDR3: CASSLSGRLYNEQFF. CDR3 sequence (DNA): TGTGCCAGCAGCTTGAGCGGGAGGCTGTACAATGAGCAGTTCTTC.

J is TRBJ2-3 and V is TRBV6-5; 7 bases fit TRBD2. Germline CDR1 MNHEY, CDR2 SVGAGI. This CDR3 is built from 15 residues. V was pared by 8 bases and J by 6 bases, with 14 bases of the junction left unmatched. The CDR3 sequence: CASYWRGSVRDTQYF. The CDR3 DNA reads TGTGCCAGCTATTGGCGGGGGTCCGTCCGGGATACGCAGTATTTT.